These 9 T cell receptor beta chains were all obtained from the same sample, sequenced in a study of siplizumab effects on memory and regulatory T cells. Profiled with immunoSEQ multiplex PCR; TCRdb holds only in-frame clones, not every one. The table records 65,000 to 90,000 clones, approximately 93% of them present only once. The specimen was CD8+ T cells sorted from blood. All receptors derive from a human donor in good health.

J is TRBJ1-3 and V is TRBV2; tentative D call: TRBD1 (5 bases). The ends were cut back, 7 bases at V and 1 base at J, with 11 bases in the middle. Germline-derived CDR1 and CDR2 are SNHLY and FYNNEI. The CDR3 sequence is 14 residues long. The CDR3 nucleotides are TGTGCCAGCATCTCAGGGACTTCTGGAAACACCATATATTTT. Amino acids: CASISGTSGNTIYF.

The genes are TRBV21-1 and TRBJ1-2; TRBD1 is taken as the D call from the table, unchecked against the DNA. TRBV21-1 is assigned pseudogene status. CDR3 length: 17 residues. Written as DNA, the CDR3 is TGTGCCAGCAGCAAATGGACAGTCAAAGGGGCTAACTATGGCTACACCTTC. Amino acid sequence: CASSKWTVKGANYGYTF.

The chain carries TRBV6-5 and TRBJ1-5; D is perhaps TRBD1 (6 bases). Trimming removed 4 bases from V and 1 base from J, with 11 bases in between. CDR3 length: 15 residues. Looked up from germline, CDR1 is MNHEY and CDR2 is SVGAGI. The CDR3 sequence: CASSSRQASNQPQHF. CDR3 in DNA: TGTGCCAGCAGTTCTAGACAGGCGAGCAATCAGCCCCAGCATTTT.

The gene calls are TRBV4-1 and TRBJ2-4; TRBD2 agrees at 7 bases. Germline V lookup: CDR1 MGHRA, CDR2 YSYEKL. J lost 1 base, V lost 4 bases, and 4 bases had no gene match. There are 15 residues in the CDR3. This CDR3 is CASSPWEGAKNIQYF. For the CDR3, the DNA is TGCGCCAGCAGCCCCTGGGAGGGGGCCAAAAACATTCAGTACTTC.

The J gene is TRBJ1-1, the V gene TRBV4-3; D perhaps matches TRBD1 (5 bases). V lost 0 bases and J lost 5, with 13 bases in between. This CDR3 has 15 residues. Germline V gives CDR1 LGHNA, CDR2 YSLEER. CDR3 DNA sequence: TGCGCCAGCAGCCAAGATCCCGGGGGGAATACTGAAGCTTTCTTT. Encoded protein: CASSQDPGGNTEAFF.

The chain recombines TRBV15 with TRBJ1-2; no firm D call. With 9 bases removed from V and 4 bases from J, the gap between germline ends came to 21 bases. This CDR3 contains 15 residues. The V gene's germline CDR1 is LNHNV and CDR2 YYDKDF (reference sequence). The CDR3 nucleotides read TGTGCCACTCAAGCCAATACGGGTTTGAGCTATGGCTACACCTTC. This gives the protein CATQANTGLSYGYTF.

This chain links TRBV4-1 with TRBJ2-3, with 11 bases lining up with TRBD2. The CDR3 is 18 residues long. Looked up from germline, CDR1 is MGHRA and CDR2 is YSYEKL. Losses at the gene ends were 3 bases for V and 4 bases for J; bases not matched to a gene: 12. CDR3 nucleotides: TGCGCCAGCAGCCAGGGCCCTAGCGGGGGGAAGTTCGCAGATACGCAGTATTTT. Its translation is CASSQGPSGGKFADTQYF.

The chain recombines TRBV9 with TRBJ2-3; TRBD2 might be the D (7 bases). The CDR3 runs 16 residues. V lost 0 bases to trimming and J lost 2 bases, with 13 bases between them. Germline V gene data show CDR1 as SGDLS and CDR2 as YYNGEE. The CDR3: CASSVEGGTPTDTQYF. CDR3 DNA sequence: TGTGCCAGCAGCGTAGAGGGGGGGACGCCCACAGATACGCAGTATTTT.

The V and J genes are TRBV6-1 and TRBJ1-5; 7 bases map to TRBD1. Germline CDR1 and CDR2: MNHNS and SASEGT. The trim removed 3 bases at V and 3 bases at J, leaving 11 bases unmatched. This CDR3 is built from 17 residues. The CDR3 DNA sequence: TGTGCCAGCAGTGAGTTCGGAAATACAGGGGCCAATCAGCCCCAGCATTTT. This codes for CASSEFGNTGANQPQHF.